This TCR beta chain appears in the sequencing data of a study of cytomegalovirus exposure and HLA in healthy donors. 13 Jbeta primers and 60 Vbeta primers were used for the PCR. Measured with immunoSEQ multiplex PCR; TCRdb has only the in-frame clones, and not every one. The sample contains roughly 180,000 clones, roughly 80% of which appear only once. Input material: PBMCs. The receptor comes from a woman aged 40 to 50 in good health and CMV-seropositive.

CDR3 amino acids: CASRTGQGSTDTQYF. As DNA, the CDR3 is TGTGCCAGCAGAACGGGACAAGGTAGCACAGATACGCAGTATTTT. The chain is built from TRBV6-6 and TRBJ2-3, with D perhaps TRBD1 (6 bases). The length of the CDR3 is 15 residues. Trimming took off 6 bases at V and 0 bases at J, with 13 bases between the two ends. Germline V gives CDR1 MNHNY, CDR2 SVGAGI (reference sequence).